Listed here are 19 T cell receptor beta chains from one sample, sequenced in a study of cytomegalovirus exposure and HLA in healthy donors. In the PCR, 60 Vbeta and 13 Jbeta primers were used. The assay was immunoSEQ multiplex PCR, and TCRdb's table has in-frame clones only and misses some. The sample shows 55,000 to 85,000 clones, approximately 79% of them seen only once. Sequencing input: PBMCs. These TCRs come from a woman aged 40 to 55 in good health and CMV-seropositive.

The V gene is TRBV12-5, the J gene TRBJ2-2; 7 nucleotides match TRBD1. Germline CDR1 is LGHNT and CDR2 is FRNRAP. V was pared by 6 bases and J by 4 bases, with 11 bases of the junction left unmatched. This CDR3 region has 16 residues. The DNA of the CDR3 is TGTGCTAGTGGCAGCTCCGGGACAGCGGTCACCGGGGAGCTGTTTTTT. Translating gives CASGSSGTAVTGELFF.

This clone was picked up a small number of times. DNA of the CDR3: TGTGCCATCAGTCCGGGACAGGGGAACTATGGCTACACCTTC. Translated: CAISPGQGNYGYTF. This chain links TRBV10-3 with TRBJ1-2; TRBD1 matches at 10 bases. Looked up from germline, CDR1 is ENHRY and CDR2 is SYGVKD. This CDR3 region has 14 residues. The trim removed 5 bases at V and 2 bases at J, leaving 2 bases unmatched.

The chain links TRBV11-3 to TRBJ2-1, with unresolved D. The germline V and J ends were trimmed by 1 base and 4 bases, with 8 bases remaining between them. In germline, CDR1 is SGHNT, CDR2 YENEEA. The CDR3 sequence is 14 residues long. The CDR3 spells CASSLVASYNEQFF. CDR3 DNA: TGTGCCAGCAGCTTAGTGGCCAGTTACAATGAGCAGTTCTTC.

This sequence joins TRBV6-1 and TRBJ1-2; D not resolved. V dropped 3 bases and J dropped 0 bases, with 5 bases sitting between them. The CDR3 loop spans 13 amino acids. Germline V gives CDR1 MNHNS, CDR2 SASEGT. DNA for the CDR3: TGTGCCAGCAGTGACGGAGCTAACTATGGCTACACCTTC. It specifies CASSDGANYGYTF.

The V gene is TRBV6-5, the J gene TRBJ1-6; tentatively, D is TRBD1 (5 bases). V was shortened by 7 bases and J by 0 bases, with 7 bases between the two germline ends. Germline V gene sequence: CDR1 MNHEY, CDR2 SVGAGI. The CDR3 loop spans 14 amino acids. CDR3 in DNA: TGTGCCAGCACCCAGGGCTCCTATAATTCACCCCTCCACTTT. Protein: CASTQGSYNSPLHF.

This clone was counted only a few times. J is TRBJ1-5 and V is TRBV19; D remains unclear. Trimming cost V 2 bases and J 3 bases, with 11 bases left between them. Per germline, CDR1 LNHDA and CDR2 SQIVND (reference sequence). The CDR3 sequence is 15 residues long. The CDR3 DNA reads TGTGCCAGTAGTATACTCGAGGAGCTCAATCAGCCCCAGCATTTT. Translated, it gives CASSILEELNQPQHF.

V usage is TRBV16 and J usage is TRBJ1-2; 7 nucleotides align to TRBD1. The CDR3 consists of 15 residues. V lost 2 bases and J lost 4; bases outside the gene matches: 7. The germline gives CDR1 KGHSY, CDR2 FQNENV. This CDR3 reads CASSQEVAGGYGYTF. The CDR3 DNA is TGTGCCAGCAGCCAAGAAGTCGCAGGGGGCTATGGCTACACCTTC.

The J gene is TRBJ2-5, the V gene TRBV15; D is unresolved. The ends were cut back, 1 base at V and 4 bases at J, with 10 bases in the middle. The CDR3 is 14 amino acids. Germline V lookup: CDR1 LNHNV, CDR2 YYDKDF (reference sequence). The CDR3, as DNA: TGTGCCACCAGCAGAGGTGGCCTTGGAGAGACCCAGTACTTC. The encoded protein is CATSRGGLGETQYF.

Only a few counts were recorded for this clone. This chain connects TRBV6-5 to TRBJ1-2, with 9 nucleotides matching TRBD1. Unmatched junction bases numbered 9, after V lost 2 bases and J lost 8 bases. CDR3 length: 15 amino acids. Germline lookup yields CDR1 MNHEY and CDR2 SVGAGI. CDR3 sequence reads: CASSYGLGQGRGYTF. The CDR3 DNA reads as TGTGCCAGCAGTTACGGCCTTGGACAGGGGAGAGGCTACACCTTC.

The genes are TRBV6-1 and TRBJ1-2; maybe TRBD1 (6 bases). Deletions cut 6 bases from V and 7 bases from J, with 12 bases between. The CDR3 has 12 amino acids. Per the germline V gene, CDR1 is MNHNS and CDR2 is SASEGT. The CDR3 DNA reads as TGTGCCAGCAGACCGGGACAAGCTGGCTACACCTTC. Amino acid sequence: CASRPGQAGYTF.

This chain joins TRBV5-1 and TRBJ2-7; no clear D. V was cut by 0 bases and J by 1 base, with 8 bases left in between. The length of the CDR3 is 14 residues. Germline loops: CDR1 SGHRS, CDR2 YFSETQ. This CDR3 reads CASSLDPSSYEQYF. The CDR3 DNA sequence: TGCGCCAGCAGCTTGGACCCTAGTTCCTACGAGCAGTACTTC.

The gene calls are TRBV27 and TRBJ1-2; TRBD1 matches 8 bases. The CDR3 totals 14 residues. CDR1 MNHEY and CDR2 SMNVEV come from the germline V gene (reference sequence). V lost 6 bases to trimming and J lost 6 bases; unmatched junction nucleotides: 9. The CDR3 loop reads CASRLTGVVNGYTF. CDR3 coding DNA: TGTGCCAGCAGGTTGACAGGGGTGGTAAATGGCTACACCTTC.

The chain links TRBV7-6 to TRBJ2-4; TRBD2 matches at 12 bases. The V segment lost 6 bases and the J segment 6 bases; nucleotides outside the gene matches: 6. The CDR3 spans 15 residues. Germline V lookup: CDR1 SGHVS, CDR2 FNYEAQ. The CDR3 DNA is TGTGCCAGCAGTCCGTCGACTAGCGGGGGAAACATTCAGTACTTC. Translated: CASSPSTSGGNIQYF.

The chain has TRBV19 and TRBJ2-4; possibly TRBD2 for D (6 bases). The V and J ends lost 4 bases and 6 bases respectively, with 16 bases between them. Germline V gives CDR1 LNHDA, CDR2 SQIVND (reference sequence). The CDR3 spans 15 residues. In DNA, the CDR3 is TGTGCCAGTAGTACCAGGGAGGCGGCGTCAAACATTCAGTACTTC. Residues: CASSTREAASNIQYF. Supplemented by reference TRBV19 and TRBJ2-4, the full variable domain reads DGGITQSPKYLFRKEGQNVTLSCEQNLNHDAMYWYRQDPGQGLRLIYYSQIVNDFQKGDIAEGYSVSREKKESFPLTVTSAQKNPTAFYLCASSTREAASNIQYFGAGTRLSVL.

This clone has a handful of counts. The genes are TRBV6-4 and TRBJ2-5, with D possibly matching TRBD1 (6 bases). The CDR3 runs 17 residues. The germline V gene has CDR1 MRHNA and CDR2 SNTAGT. V lost 4 bases to trimming and J lost 2 bases, with 20 bases between them. The CDR3 sequence: CASSGLTGTYPQETQYF. The CDR3 DNA reads TGTGCCAGCAGTGGATTAACAGGGACCTATCCTCAAGAGACCCAGTACTTC.

V and J are TRBV6-1 and TRBJ2-7, with no clear D. Between the trimmed V and J ends, which lost 0 bases and 4 bases, there was a span of 10 bases. The germline V gene has CDR1 MNHNS and CDR2 SASEGT. The CDR3 covers 14 residues. CDR3 nucleotide sequence: TGTGCCAGCAGTGAAGCGTGGGCAACATACGAGCAGTACTTC. Translated: CASSEAWATYEQYF.

J is TRBJ1-1 and V is TRBV9; the match to TRBD1 covers 9 bases. The V and J ends lost 2 bases and 4 bases, in that order; junction bases with no gene match: 3. The CDR3 contains 14 residues. CDR1 is SGDLS and CDR2 is YYNGEE in the germline V gene. The CDR3 is CASSVSTGGTEAFF. CDR3 DNA sequence: TGTGCCAGCAGCGTTTCGACAGGGGGCACTGAAGCTTTCTTT.

This clone was observed at least ten times. The rearrangement joins TRBV6-5 to TRBJ2-5; weak D call: TRBD1 (5 bases). CDR1 MNHEY and CDR2 SVGAGI come from the germline V gene. The CDR3 loop spans 14 amino acids. Trimming left V 7 bases short and J 1 base short, with 13 bases between. CDR3 bases: TGTGCCAGCACAGCCTTTGGGGCCCAAGAGACCCAGTACTTC. Translation: CASTAFGAQETQYF.

The chain's CDR3 is CASSSGNRLVEAQYF. In DNA form, the CDR3 reads TGTGCCAGCAGCTCGGGAAACCGACTAGTTGAGGCGCAGTATTTT. The chain employs TRBV7-9 and TRBJ2-3; TRBD2 is a possible D gene (6 bases). Germline V gene lookup returns CDR1 SEHNR and CDR2 FQNEAQ (reference sequence). The CDR3 contains 15 residues. With 4 bases removed from V and 10 bases from J, the gap between germline ends came to 21 bases.